This TCR beta chain was profiled in a study of CD8 T cells in ankylosing spondylitis. The V segment lost 10 bases and the J segment 6 bases; nucleotides outside the gene matches: 9. The CDR3 runs 16 residues. Germline-derived CDR1 and CDR2 are ENHRY and SYGVKD. This clonotype occurred many times. TCRdb ran MiXCR on the 5' RACE reads and lists one entry per CDR3 protein. This table has 300,000 to 350,000 distinct CDR3 sequences, about 15% appearing once. This chain connects TRBV10-3 to TRBJ2-2, with TRBD2 identical over 15 bases. Source material: blood, either unsorted or a sorted T cell fraction (not recorded which). The sequence was collected from a male donor with ankylosing spondylitis or in good health (not recorded which). The CDR3 region is CATTGLAGGTPGELFF. The DNA of the CDR3 is TGTGCCACGACGGGACTAGCGGGAGGCACGCCCGGGGAGCTGTTTTTT.